This T cell receptor (beta chain) was captured in a study of beta chain features in type 1 diabetes. Points from the study as a whole: Shorter templates might be favored by PCR, equally in patients and controls. Moderately but significantly shorter TCRB CDR3s were found in Type 1 diabetes patients in all four CD4+ subsets.

This clone was seen a handful of times. The antigen is unknown. Expressed TCRB transcripts were sequenced, since all the RNA that had been isolated was reverse transcribed. Sequencing was performed with immunoSEQ multiplex PCR; in TCRdb, only in-frame clones are kept and a portion is missing. The sample shows under 950,000 clones, roughly 15% of them seen only once. Every single donor gave one heparinised blood draw, and these averaged about 116 mL. A CD45RO/CCR7/CD25/CD127/CD95/CD27 panel sorted naive, central memory, regulatory and stem cell-like memory CD4+ cells. This receptor was identified in a woman aged 18-35 years in good health. Sequenced material: naive CD4+ T cells from blood.

The CDR3, as DNA: TGTGCCAGCAGTCCGGGACAGGGAAGAGCAGATACGCAGTATTTT. The encoded protein is CASSPGQGRADTQYF. The chain joins TRBV28 to TRBJ2-3; the match to TRBD1 covers 9 bases. V shed 5 bases and J 4 bases; nucleotides not matched to a gene: 7. In germline, CDR1 is MDHEN, CDR2 SYDVKM. The CDR3 spans 15 residues.